The rows below give T cell receptor beta chains drawn from one sample of a study of shared clonotypes between healthy human individuals. The repertoire was sequenced with immunoSEQ multiplex PCR; TCRdb's copy has only in-frame clones and lacks some. The data show 1,400,000 or so clones, 98% seen once. Sequenced material: naive CD4+ T cells sorted from blood. All receptors come from a young man in good health. The CDR3 runs from the conserved cysteine through the conserved F or W. Fields, in order: D gene, V gene, J gene, clone size, CDR3 DNA, CDR3 protein. The D gene is left open where the match is weak. For some rows the clone size is stated as once, few or many, or as a class when expanded; others skip it.

-	TRBV15	TRBJ2-7	-	TGTGCCACCAGCAGCGAGGGGGGAGGGACCTACGAGCAGTACTTC	CATSSEGGGTYEQYF
TRBD2	TRBV19	TRBJ2-2	-	TGTGCCAGTAGTAAACTAGCGGGAGTCTCTTCCACCGGGGAGCTGTTTTTT	CASSKLAGVSSTGELFF
-	TRBV2	TRBJ1-1	-	TGTGCCAGCAGTGTCCACAGGGACTCTGAAGCTTTCTTT	CASSVHRDSEAFF
-	TRBV10-3	TRBJ2-7	-	TGTGCCATCAGTACAACCCCTCGGACCCAATCGTCCTACGAGCAGTACTTC	CAISTTPRTQSSYEQYF
-	TRBV7-9	TRBJ1-4	-	TGTGCCAGCAGCTTAGTTCGTCAGGCAAATGAAAAACTGTTTTTT	CASSLVRQANEKLFF
-	TRBV6-5	TRBJ1-3	-	TGTGCCAGCAGTTACTCGACAGGTGGAAACACCATATATTTT	CASSYSTGGNTIYF
-	TRBV29-1	TRBJ2-2	-	TGCAGCGGGGCCAGGGGATACACCGGGGAGCTGTTTTTT	CSGARGYTGELFF
-	TRBV28	TRBJ1-2	-	TGTGCCAGCAGTAACCCGAAAGGTCACATCCCTGCCCGGGGCCATGGAGGCTACACCTTC	CASSNPKGHIPARGHGGYTF
TRBD2	TRBV6-6	TRBJ2-1	-	TGTGCCAGCAGTTACATAGCGGGAGGCCCCAATGAGCAGTTCTTC	CASSYIAGGPNEQFF
-	TRBV11-3	TRBJ2-3	-	TGTGCCAGCAGCTTATTCGGGGAGAATACGCAGTATTTT	CASSLFGENTQYF
-	TRBV7-2	TRBJ2-7	-	TGTGCCAGCAGCTTAACGTACGAGCAGTACTTC	CASSLTYEQYF
TRBD1	TRBV30	TRBJ2-7	-	TGTGCCTGGAGCAACAGGGGAACCTACGAGCAGTACTTC	CAWSNRGTYEQYF
-	TRBV11-2	TRBJ1-5	-	TGTGCCAGCAGCCCAAGACCCGGGAATCAGCCCCAGCATTTT	CASSPRPGNQPQHF
-	TRBV6-5	TRBJ1-1	-	TGTGCCAGCAGCTCTACAGCGAACACTGAAGCTTTCTTT	CASSSTANTEAFF
-	TRBV15	TRBJ2-3	-	TGTGCCACCAGCGGTTCCGGGACTCCACGGGATACGCAGTATTTT	CATSGSGTPRDTQYF
TRBD2	TRBV6-1	TRBJ2-7	-	TGTGCCAGCCGAAGCCGCATAGCGGGAGTGTACGAGCAGTACTTC	CASRSRIAGVYEQYF
-	TRBV7-2	TRBJ2-7	-	TGTGCCAGCAGCTTCCAGAGCTCCTACGAGCAGTACTTC	CASSFQSSYEQYF
-	TRBV28	TRBJ1-2	-	TGTGCCAGCAGTCTTAACAGGGCCTATGGCTACACCTTC	CASSLNRAYGYTF
-	TRBV9	TRBJ1-2	-	TGTGCCAGCAGGGATATCAAGAGGGAATATGGCTACACCTTC	CASRDIKREYGYTF
-	TRBV7-2	TRBJ2-7	once	TGTGCCAGCAGCTTAGTTCCTAGGGTCTCCGGTTACGAGCAGTACTTC	CASSLVPRVSGYEQYF
TRBD1	TRBV30	TRBJ2-7	-	TGTGCCTGGGCGGACAGGGGGGCATCCTACGAGCAGTACTTC	CAWADRGASYEQYF
TRBD1	TRBV30	TRBJ1-1	-	TGTGCCTGGAGTTCCCCTCCTCAGGGGGAGGCTGAAGCTTTCTTT	CAWSSPPQGEAEAFF
-	TRBV5-1	TRBJ2-3	once	TGCGCCAGCAGCTCCGACGGCACAGATACGCAGTATTTT	CASSSDGTDTQYF
TRBD1	TRBV28	TRBJ1-5	-	TGTGCCAGCAGTCCTCACAGGGGCGATAGCAATCAGCCCCAGCATTTT	CASSPHRGDSNQPQHF
-	TRBV28	TRBJ2-1	once	TGTGCCAGCAGCCGGAAGCCCCGAGGCAATGTAGAGTTCTTC	CASSRKPRGNVEFF
TRBD1	TRBV6-1	TRBJ2-5	-	TGTGCCAGCAGCGCCGGGACAGGGGTGGAGACCCAGTACTTC	CASSAGTGVETQYF
-	TRBV28	TRBJ2-1	-	TGTGCCAGCAGTTTCTTAACGAACAATGAGCAGTTCTTC	CASSFLTNNEQFF
-	TRBV28	TRBJ1-3	-	TGTGCCAGCAGTTCCCGGGCCTCTGGAAACACCATATATTTT	CASSSRASGNTIYF
-	TRBV7-9	TRBJ1-1	-	TGTGCCAGCAGCCCATACAATAAGGGCAAGTACACTGAAGCTTTCTTT	CASSPYNKGKYTEAFF
-	TRBV4-3	TRBJ1-5	-	TGCGCCAGCAGCCAAGACTCCAGGGGTAATCAGCCCCAGCATTTT	CASSQDSRGNQPQHF